This TCR beta chain was profiled in a study of blood T cell repertoires in COVID-19. Study in general: Samples taken during acute and convalescent COVID-19 were collected in the United States, Italy and Spain. T cells, B-cell-depleted T cells, or PBMCs supplied cDNA or gDNA.

Unmatched junction bases numbered 4, after V lost 0 bases and J lost 2 bases. There are 16 residues in the CDR3. CDR1 is SGHAT and CDR2 is FQNNGV in the germline V gene. This clone appeared once. In the study's own analysis: Reference gene primer amplification in the assay estimated nucleated cell counts. Produced via immunoSEQ multiplex PCR; TCRdb's table is partial and in-frame only. The DNA was the basis for D and trimming; V, J and clone size are from that table. The sample contains about 150,000 clones, about 86% of which appear only once. This receptor was taken from an older woman with acute or convalescent COVID-19. The V gene is TRBV11-2, the J gene TRBJ2-3; TRBD1 matches 8 bases. The sample comprised peripheral blood. CDR3 in DNA: TGTGCCAGCAGCTTAGAGTTGACAGGGGCCACAGATACGCAGTATTTT. Its protein is CASSLELTGATDTQYF.